The source of this T cell receptor (beta chain) is a study of technical replicates of blood from several donors. This clone was found a few times. The CDR3 runs to 13 residues. V shed 0 bases and J shed 8 bases, with 12 bases lying between them. Germline V gene data show CDR1 as GTSNPN and CDR2 as SVGIG (reference sequence). Some clones are missing from TCRdb's copy, which holds only in-frame ones; the method was immunoSEQ multiplex PCR. The sample carries about 74,000 clones, about 81% recorded once. The sample comprised PBMCs. This receptor was taken from a human donor in good health. Some clones in this sample may be carry-over from other donors' samples. This sequence joins TRBV30 and TRBJ2-3; D is ambiguous. CDR3 residues: CAWSVPGSGTQYF. CDR3 nucleotides: TGTGCCTGGAGTGTACCAGGTTCAGGTACGCAGTATTTT.